This paragraph reports one T cell receptor (beta chain). The data belong to a study of siplizumab effects on memory and regulatory T cells. Clones were read by immunoSEQ multiplex PCR, and TCRdb kept only the in-frame ones, dropping some. The table shows 70,000 or so clones, with roughly 89% occurring only once. V lost 6 bases and J 5 bases, leaving 16 bases between the germline ends. The CDR3 runs 14 residues. In germline, CDR1 is MNHNY, CDR2 SVGAGI (reference sequence). This sequence originates from a human donor in good health. The chain combines TRBV6-6 with TRBJ1-1, with D perhaps TRBD1 (5 bases). The sequenced material came from CD8+ T cells sorted from blood. This CDR3 is CASRSEGSWTEAFF. The CDR3 region has the DNA TGTGCCAGCAGATCTGAGGGGAGTTGGACTGAAGCTTTCTTT.